This T cell receptor beta chain originates from a study of T-cell memory formation after mild COVID-19. Study details: Most TCR clusters belonged to a single donor.

Each CDR3 protein gets one entry after TCRdb re-called the 5' RACE reads with MiXCR. The data contain approximately 210,000 distinct CDR3 sequences, about 27% of them singletons. Germline V CDR1 and CDR2: MNHEY, SVGAGI. The V segment lost 6 bases and the J segment 7 bases; nucleotides outside the gene matches: 15. This CDR3 has 16 amino acids. Study-level points and caveats: Clones contracting day 15 to 85 were balanced CD4/CD8; later expanders leaned CD4+.

As for this clonotype: Its target is unknown.

The J gene is TRBJ2-1, the V gene TRBV6-5; TRBD2 matches 7 bases. The specimen sequenced was PBMCs or a T cell subset sorted from them (not recorded which). The source is an adult woman who had mild COVID-19 (a few samples of this study predate the infection). Cell type and time point are not known. CDR3 in DNA: TGTGCCAGCAGCCTCGGGGGGTGGGAGAAGGGTAATGAGCAGTTCTTC. It codes for CASSLGGWEKGNEQFF.